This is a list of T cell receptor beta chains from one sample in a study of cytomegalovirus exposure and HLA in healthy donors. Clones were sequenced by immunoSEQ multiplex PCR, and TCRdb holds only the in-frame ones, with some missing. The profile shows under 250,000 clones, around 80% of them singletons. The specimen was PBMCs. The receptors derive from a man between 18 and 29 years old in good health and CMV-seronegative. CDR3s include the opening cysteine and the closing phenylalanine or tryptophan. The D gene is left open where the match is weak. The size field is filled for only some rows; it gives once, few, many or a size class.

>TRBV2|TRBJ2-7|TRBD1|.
TGTGCCAGCAGTGTTAAGGGGGCGTCCTACGAGCAGTACTTC
CASSVKGASYEQYF
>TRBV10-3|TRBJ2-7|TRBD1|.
TGTGCCATCAGCGGCCGACAGGGGGCTTTTTCCTACGAGCAGTACTTC
CAISGRQGAFSYEQYF
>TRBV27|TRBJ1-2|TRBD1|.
TGTGCCAGCAGTTTAGCCAGGGGGAGCACACCGCTCTATGGCTACACCTTC
CASSLARGSTPLYGYTF
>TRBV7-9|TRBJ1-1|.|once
TGTGCCAGCAGCTTAGCGGGGTGGACACGATCCTACACTGAAGCTTTCTTT
CASSLAGWTRSYTEAFF
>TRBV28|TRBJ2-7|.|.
TGTGCCAGCAGTCCCCCCCGGGGGGCCCACGAGCAGTACTTC
CASSPPRGAHEQYF
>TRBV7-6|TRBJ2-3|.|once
TGTGCCAGCAGCTTAGGCGGTTCCGCAGATACGCAGTATTTT
CASSLGGSADTQYF
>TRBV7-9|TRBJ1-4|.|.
TGTGCCAGCAGCTTAGAGGGGAATGAAAAACTGTTTTTT
CASSLEGNEKLFF
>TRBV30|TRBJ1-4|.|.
TGTGCCTGGAAGAGGGGGTCCGCAACTAATGAAAAACTGTTTTTT
CAWKRGSATNEKLFF
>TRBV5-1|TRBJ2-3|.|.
TGCGCCAGCAGGCCCAGCGGCGATACGCAGTATTTT
CASRPSGDTQYF
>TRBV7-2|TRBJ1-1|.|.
TGTGCCAGCAGCTTAGCTTCAGGGATGGGCACTGAAGCTTTCTTT
CASSLASGMGTEAFF
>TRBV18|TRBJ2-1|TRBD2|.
TGTGCCAGCTCACCAACGGGACTAGCGGGATTCAATGAGCAGTTCTTC
CASSPTGLAGFNEQFF
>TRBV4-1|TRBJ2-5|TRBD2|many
TGCGCCAGCAGCCAAGACCCCGTCCAGACTAGCGGTTTAACCCAGTACTTC
CASSQDPVQTSGLTQYF
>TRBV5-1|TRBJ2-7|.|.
TGCGCCAGCAGCTTGGGAGAGGGCAACGAGCAGTACTTC
CASSLGEGNEQYF
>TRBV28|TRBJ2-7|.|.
TGTGCCAGCAGTGCCTGGGGCAGGCCCCCCTACGAGCAGTACTTC
CASSAWGRPPYEQYF
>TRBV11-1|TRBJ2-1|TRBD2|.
TGTGCCAGCAGTCTAGCGGTCTCCTACAATGAGCAGTTCTTC
CASSLAVSYNEQFF
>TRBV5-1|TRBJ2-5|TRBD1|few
TGCGCCAGCAGCTCGCAGACAGGGGGCTATGAGACCCAGTACTTC
CASSSQTGGYETQYF
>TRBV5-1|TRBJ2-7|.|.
TGCGCCAGCAGCTTGCCCTTATCACGAGGTACGGATGACTACGAGCAGTACTTC
CASSLPLSRGTDDYEQYF
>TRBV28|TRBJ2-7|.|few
TGTGCCAGCAGTTTTGGGGGTATGGACAGTCAGGAGTACTTC
CASSFGGMDSQEYF
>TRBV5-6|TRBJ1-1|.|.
TGTGCCAGCAGCCCCCGCAGGGGACGGGGCACTGAAGCTTTCTTT
CASSPRRGRGTEAFF
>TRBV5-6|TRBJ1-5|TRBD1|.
TGTGCCAGCAGCTCAACTGCCGGGACAGGGGTCGGCCAGCCCCAGCATTTT
CASSSTAGTGVGQPQHF
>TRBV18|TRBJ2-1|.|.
TGTGCCAGCTCACAGAATTTGGGCCAGTCATACAATGAGCAGTTCTTC
CASSQNLGQSYNEQFF
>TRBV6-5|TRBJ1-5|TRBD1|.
TGTGCCAGCAGGTCAGGGGGAAGCAATCAGCCCCAGCATTTT
CASRSGGSNQPQHF
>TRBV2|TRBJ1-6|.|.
TGTGCCAGCAGCCTACAGGGTGAGAATTCACCCCTCCACTTT
CASSLQGENSPLHF
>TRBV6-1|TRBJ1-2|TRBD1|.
TGTGCCAGCAGGGGACAGGGCCAGTCGTATGGCTACACCTTC
CASRGQGQSYGYTF
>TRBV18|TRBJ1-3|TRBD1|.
TGTGCCAGCTCACCAGACAGGGGAGATGGAAACACCATATATTTT
CASSPDRGDGNTIYF
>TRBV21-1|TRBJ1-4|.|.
TGTGCCAGCAGCCCGCTGGACAGGGAAACTGAAAAACTGTTTTTT
CASSPLDRETEKLFF
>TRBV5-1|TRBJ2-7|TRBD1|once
TGCGCCAGCAGCTTGGGACAGGGCTCCTACGAGCAGTACTTC
CASSLGQGSYEQYF
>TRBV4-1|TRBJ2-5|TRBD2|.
TGCGCCAGCAGCCAAGAGGGGGGATCAGCGGGAGTGGTAGGCGGGGAGACCCAGTACTTC
CASSQEGGSAGVVGGETQYF
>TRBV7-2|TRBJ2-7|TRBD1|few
TGTGCCAGCAGCCGGAACCGGGACAGCGGACCCGCCGGGCAGTACTTC
CASSRNRDSGPAGQYF
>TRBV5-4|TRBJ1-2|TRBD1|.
TGTGCCAGCAGCTTGGCCCAGGGGCAGGGGGTAAGAGGCTACACCTTC
CASSLAQGQGVRGYTF
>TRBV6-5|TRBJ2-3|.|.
TGTGCCAGCAGTTACGGCCCGGGTAATTCAGATACGCAGTATTTT
CASSYGPGNSDTQYF
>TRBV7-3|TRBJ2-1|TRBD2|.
TGTGCCAGCAGCCCTGGTAGCGGGAGGAGAAATGAGCAGTTCTTC
CASSPGSGRRNEQFF
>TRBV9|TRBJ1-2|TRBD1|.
TGTGCCAGCAGCCCGGGACAGGGGGCTGGGTACTATGGCTACACCTTC
CASSPGQGAGYYGYTF
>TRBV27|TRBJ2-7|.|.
TGTGCCAGCAGTTTATCAGGGATGTCGATAGCGGCTCTTATGGGGGAGCAGTACTTC
CASSLSGMSIAALMGEQYF
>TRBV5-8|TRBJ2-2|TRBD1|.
TGTGCCAGCAGCGGACGGACAGGGGCCGGGGAGCTGTTTTTT
CASSGRTGAGELFF
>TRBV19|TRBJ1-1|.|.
TGTGCCAGTAGTATACGTCAATCAAGCCTGAACACTGAAGCTTTCTTT
CASSIRQSSLNTEAFF
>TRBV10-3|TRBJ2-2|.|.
TGTGCCATCAGTGGGACAGAAAACACCGGGGAGCTGTTTTTT
CAISGTENTGELFF
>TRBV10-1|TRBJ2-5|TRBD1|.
TGCGCCAGCACCCAAGGGGGCTGCCAAGAGACCCAGTACTTC
CASTQGGCQETQYF
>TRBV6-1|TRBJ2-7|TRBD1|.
TGTGCCAGCAGGAGCTCGGGACAGGTCTACGAGCAGTACTTC
CASRSSGQVYEQYF
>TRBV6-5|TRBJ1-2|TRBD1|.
TGTGCCCACAGGGGGAATAACTATGGCTACACCTTC
CAHRGNNYGYTF
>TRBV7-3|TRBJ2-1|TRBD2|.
TGTGCCAGCAGCCCAGCCAGCGGGAGCGCAGGTGAGCAGTTCTTC
CASSPASGSAGEQFF
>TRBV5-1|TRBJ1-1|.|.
TGCGCCAGCAGCCGTCAGACAGGAACGAACACTGAAGCTTTCTTT
CASSRQTGTNTEAFF
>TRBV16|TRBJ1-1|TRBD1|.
TGTGCCAGCAGCCGTTGGACAGGGAGCACTGAAGCTTTCTTT
CASSRWTGSTEAFF
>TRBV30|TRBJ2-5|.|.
TGTGCCTGGAGTGTAGGGGCCGCGCCGAGGGAGACCCAGTACTTC
CAWSVGAAPRETQYF